This record concerns one T cell receptor beta chain sequence. The antigen remains unidentified. V was clipped by 1 base and J by 6 bases; unmatched bases: 6. CDR1 is LGHNT and CDR2 is FRNRAP in the germline V gene. The CDR3 covers 14 residues. This entry comes from a study of graft-versus-host responses after intestinal transplantation. Study details: For two to four years after anti-thymocyte globulin induction, all recipients took tacrolimus and steroids.

Sequenced by immunoSEQ multiplex PCR; TCRdb stores in-frame clones only, minus some. Among around 45,000 clones listed, about 95% were seen once. Study conclusions and caveats: Detected in recipient marrow were GvH clones, some of which were first observed in ileum or blood.

The receptor's source is a human patient who received an intestinal transplant, so some T cells may come from the graft donor. The chain couples TRBV12-5 to TRBJ2-7; 7 nucleotides align to TRBD2. Sequenced material: PBMCs, taken roughly 51 weeks after intestinal transplant. The DNA for the CDR3 is TGTGCTAGTGGTTTGGCCTGGACTAGTGGCGAGCAGTACTTC. This gives the protein CASGLAWTSGEQYF.